The rows below give T cell receptor beta chains drawn from one sample of a study of blood T cell repertoires in COVID-19. Produced via immunoSEQ multiplex PCR; TCRdb's table is partial and in-frame only. The table lists more than 150,000 clones, roughly 80% of them singletons. Sample: PBMCs or T cells enriched from blood (not recorded which). The receptors were gathered from a man in his fifties or sixties who had been exposed to COVID-19. CDR3s include the opening cysteine and the closing phenylalanine or tryptophan. D genes are given only for firm matches. A row's size may be missing; if present it is once, few, many or a size class.

>TRBD2|TRBJ2-7|.|TRBV30
TGTGCCTCCGGGACTAACCTTCTCTACGAGCAGTACTTC
CASGTNLLYEQYF
>.|TRBJ1-3|.|TRBV12-3/TRBV12-4
TGTGCCAGCAGTTTGGGGAGTGGAAACACCATATATTTT
CASSLGSGNTIYF
>.|TRBJ1-2|.|TRBV3-1/TRBV3-2
TGTGCCAGCAGCCTAACCAGTGGGAGGGCAGGGCGAGGCTACACCTTC
CASSLTSGRAGRGYTF
>TRBD1|TRBJ2-7|.|TRBV7-2
TGTGCCAGCAGCTTAGGGGCGTGGACAGGGCTCTACGAGCAGTACTTC
CASSLGAWTGLYEQYF
>TRBD2|TRBJ2-2|.|TRBV18
TGTGCCAGCTCACTTACCGGGACTAGCGGGGTCGCGAACACCGGGGAGCTGTTTTTT
CASSLTGTSGVANTGELFF
>.|TRBJ2-3|.|TRBV2
TGTGCCAGTCGTGGACAGACCCTTAGCACAGATACGCAGTATTTT
CASRGQTLSTDTQYF
>.|TRBJ2-7|.|TRBV30
TGTGCCTGGAATCACCAGGGGAACGAGCAGTACTTC
CAWNHQGNEQYF
>.|TRBJ1-2|.|TRBV3-1/TRBV3-2
TGTGCCAGCAGCCCTTTCGTCACGGGAAAACCAAACTATGGCTACACCTTC
CASSPFVTGKPNYGYTF
>TRBD1|TRBJ2-1|.|TRBV3-1/TRBV3-2
TGTGCCAGCAGTTTGGGGACAGGTCGGGAGCAGTTCTTC
CASSLGTGREQFF
>.|TRBJ2-5|.|TRBV6-1
TGTGCCAGCAGTGAATTGGCAGGGGCGGGCGAAGAGACCCAGTACTTC
CASSELAGAGEETQYF
>.|TRBJ2-3|few|TRBV5-1
TGCGCCAGCAGCTTGAGGCTAGCGCTTGACACAGATACGCAGTATTTT
CASSLRLALDTDTQYF
>.|TRBJ1-2|.|TRBV6-2/TRBV6-3
TGTGCCAGCAGTTACTCCGGGAAAGGTGGCTACACCTTC
CASSYSGKGGYTF
>.|TRBJ1-1|.|TRBV12-5
TGTGCTAGTGGTTTCGGGCGGGACACTGAAGCTTTCTTT
CASGFGRDTEAFF
>.|TRBJ1-2|.|TRBV27
TGTGCCAGCAGTTTATCGGGGGGGCCGGGCTATGGCTACACCTTC
CASSLSGGPGYGYTF
>TRBD2|TRBJ2-1|.|TRBV15
TGTGCCACCAGCAGAGATGGGGCGGGAGCCCGGCGCAATGAGCAGTTCTTC
CATSRDGAGARRNEQFF
>TRBD1|TRBJ1-4|.|TRBV13
TGTGCCAGCAGCCGGGGGACAGGGGGCGAAAAACTGTTTTTT
CASSRGTGGEKLFF
>TRBD2|TRBJ2-3|.|TRBV2
TGTGCCAGCAAGGAGCGGGAGAGAGCAGATACGCAGTATTTT
CASKERERADTQYF
>TRBD1|TRBJ2-2|.|TRBV5-5
TGTGCCAGCAGCCTTGACAGGGGCTGGGCGAACACCGGGGAGCTGTTTTTT
CASSLDRGWANTGELFF
>.|TRBJ1-1|.|TRBV6-2/TRBV6-3
TGTGCCAGCAGTAAGACAGCGTCCGCTGAAGCTTTCTTT
CASSKTASAEAFF
>.|TRBJ2-1|.|TRBV11-2
TGTGCCAGCACCGCCGGGACTCGTTCTGAGCAGTTCTTC
CASTAGTRSEQFF
>.|TRBJ1-5|.|TRBV2
TGTGCCAGCAGTGGGGGCACTCGGGGCAATCAGCCCCAGCATTTT
CASSGGTRGNQPQHF
>.|TRBJ1-1|.|TRBV7-6
TGTGCCAGCAGCCAGGACAACCTCGGGAACACTGAAGCTTTCTTT
CASSQDNLGNTEAFF
>.|TRBJ2-5|.|TRBV5-1
TGCGCCAGCAGCTTGCAGGGGACGGCCCGAGAGACCCAGTACTTC
CASSLQGTARETQYF
>.|TRBJ1-1|many|TRBV20-1
TGCAGTCAGGGTCAAGCTTTCTTT
CSQGQAFF
>TRBD1|TRBJ1-3|.|TRBV2
TGTGCCAGCAGCGTGACAGGGACTGGAAACACCATATATTTT
CASSVTGTGNTIYF
>.|TRBJ1-1|once|TRBV19
TGTGCCAGTAGTAAGGGGGTGACCACTGAAGCTTTCTTT
CASSKGVTTEAFF
>TRBD2|TRBJ2-5|.|TRBV5-8
TGTGCCAGCAGCGCCGGGGAGTCGGGGGGGGAGACCCAGTACTTC
CASSAGESGGETQYF
>TRBD2|TRBJ2-3|.|TRBV12-5
TGTGCTAGTTCCTGGGCGGGGGGAAATGTGGGTACGCAGTATTTT
CASSWAGGNVGTQYF
>.|TRBJ2-1|.|TRBV5-1
TGCGCCAGCAGCTTGGTCTGGCTAGGCGAAAGTAATGAGCAGTTCTTC
CASSLVWLGESNEQFF
>.|TRBJ1-4|few|TRBV9
TGTGCCAGCAGCGTAGAACAGTGGGATGAAAAACTGTTTTTT
CASSVEQWDEKLFF
>TRBD2|TRBJ2-1|.|TRBV5-4
TGTGCCAGCAGCAAGGGGACTAGCGGATCCTACAATGAGCAGTTCTTC
CASSKGTSGSYNEQFF
>TRBD2|TRBJ2-2|many|TRBV29-1
TGCAGCGTTGCAAGCGGGAGTACCGGGGAGCTGTTTTTT
CSVASGSTGELFF
>.|TRBJ1-2|few|TRBV7-3
TGTGCCAGCAGCTTAAACGGCTATGGCTACACCTTC
CASSLNGYGYTF
>TRBD2|TRBJ2-1|.|TRBV7-3
TGTGCCAGCAGCTTAACGTCAACTAGCGGGAGCACTGAGCAGTTCTTC
CASSLTSTSGSTEQFF
>TRBD1|TRBJ1-6|.|TRBV19
TGTGCCAGTAGTCCACAGGGGCAGGATCATTCACCCCTCCACTTT
CASSPQGQDHSPLHF
>TRBD1|TRBJ1-5|.|TRBV6-5
TGTGCCAGCAGAGCAGGGGGAAATCAGCCCCAGCATTTT
CASRAGGNQPQHF
>TRBD2|TRBJ2-3|few|TRBV7-8
TGTGCCAGCAGGCGGGAGTTAGGAGATACGCAGTATTTT
CASRRELGDTQYF
>TRBD2|TRBJ2-6|.|TRBV9
TGTGCCAGCAGCGAGGGACTAGCGGGAGGGTCTGGGGCCAACGTCCTGACTTTC
CASSEGLAGGSGANVLTF
>TRBD2|TRBJ2-1|.|TRBV27
TGTGCCAGCAGTTTAAGGGCTCCGGGAGGGTCCTACAATGAGCAGTTCTTC
CASSLRAPGGSYNEQFF